The present T cell receptor (beta chain) was sequenced within a study of T cell responses to AZD1222 COVID-19 vaccine. Study conclusions and caveats: Females outnumbered males among donors, who were mostly white British; clonal diversity was possibly underestimated. CD4 TCRs covered the whole spike, strongest at regions 160-218 and 743-854. Among AZD1222 vaccinees, only 6 or 7 were seropositive at baseline.

V gave up 3 bases and J gave up 4 bases, with 7 bases separating them. Germline CDR1 is LGHDT and CDR2 is YNNKEL (reference sequence). The CDR3 is made up of 13 amino acids. Clones were read by immunoSEQ multiplex PCR, and TCRdb kept only the in-frame ones, dropping some. The top ten clones hold roughly 7% of a sample with fewer than 85,000 clones, 92% of them seen once. Details on this clone: Antigen specificity is unknown.

The sample here was peripheral blood, taken on day 0 of MenACWY control vaccination. The chain is built from TRBV3-1 (or the pseudogene TRBV3-2) and TRBJ2-1; D is unclear. This TCR derives from an adult in good health. The CDR3 loop is CASSQGRYNEQFF. CDR3 bases: TGTGCCAGCAGCCAGGGCAGATACAATGAGCAGTTCTTC.